This T cell receptor beta chain came from a study of cytomegalovirus exposure and HLA in healthy donors. About the study: The roughly 130 validation repertoires used the same platform as the approximately 700 first-cohort repertoires, a later analysis reported. Study-level points and caveats: High specificity and sensitivity for cytomegalovirus status were reported for the classifier. First-cohort TCR clusters tended to co-occur in the approximately 110 validation repertoires, a later analysis found.

About this clone itself: Its antigen is as yet unknown.

V lost 7 bases, J lost 0 bases, and 17 bases stayed unmatched. Germline V CDR1 and CDR2: LNHDA, SQIVND (reference sequence). CDR3 size: 20 residues. Some clones are missing from TCRdb's copy, which holds only in-frame ones; the method was immunoSEQ multiplex PCR. The sample comprises tens of thousands of clones, around 96% of which are singletons, and about 4.4% rests with the top ten. The clonotype comes from a man aged 18 to 29 in good health and CMV-seropositive. Material for sequencing was PBMCs. This chain connects TRBV19 to TRBJ2-6; 8 nucleotides agree with TRBD2. CDR3 coding DNA: TGTGCCAGTACCCCCGACGAGCGGGAGTTGGCTTACTCTGGGGCCAACGTCCTGACTTTC. It specifies CASTPDERELAYSGANVLTF.